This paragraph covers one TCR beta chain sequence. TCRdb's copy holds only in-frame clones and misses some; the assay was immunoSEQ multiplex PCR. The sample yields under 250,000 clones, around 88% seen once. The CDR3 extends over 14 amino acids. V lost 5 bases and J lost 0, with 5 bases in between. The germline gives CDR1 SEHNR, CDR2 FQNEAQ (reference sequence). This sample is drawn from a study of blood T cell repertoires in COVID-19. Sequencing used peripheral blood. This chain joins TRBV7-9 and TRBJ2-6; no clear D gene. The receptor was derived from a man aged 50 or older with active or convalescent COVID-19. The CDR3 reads CASSRDSGANVLTF. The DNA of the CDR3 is TGTGCCAGCAGCCGAGACTCTGGGGCCAACGTCCTGACTTTC.